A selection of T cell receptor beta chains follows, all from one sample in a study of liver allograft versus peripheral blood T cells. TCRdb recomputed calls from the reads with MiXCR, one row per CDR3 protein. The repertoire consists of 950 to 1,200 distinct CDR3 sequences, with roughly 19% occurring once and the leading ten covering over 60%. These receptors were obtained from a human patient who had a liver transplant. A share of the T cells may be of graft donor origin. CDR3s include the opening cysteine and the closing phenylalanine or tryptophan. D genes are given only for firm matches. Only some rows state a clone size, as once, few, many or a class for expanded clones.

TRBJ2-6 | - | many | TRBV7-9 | TGTGCCAGCAGCTTTGCCGGTTTCACGAGGGCCAACGTCCTGACTTTC | CASSFAGFTRANVLTF
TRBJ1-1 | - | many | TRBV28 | TGTGCCAGCAGTTTAGGGGGGCAGAGTATGAACACTGAAGCTTTCTTT | CASSLGGQSMNTEAFF
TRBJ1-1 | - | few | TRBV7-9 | TGTGCCAGCAGTTTTCCAGTGACAGGAAGCATGAACACTGAAGCTTTCTTT | CASSFPVTGSMNTEAFF
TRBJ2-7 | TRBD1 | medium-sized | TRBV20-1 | TGCAGTGCTGACGGGGACAGGGGGTTATACGAGCAGTACTTC | CSADGDRGLYEQYF
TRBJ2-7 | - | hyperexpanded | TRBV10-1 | TGCGCCAGCAGTCGAGACAAACACTTTCTGTACGAGCAGTACTTC | CASSRDKHFLYEQYF
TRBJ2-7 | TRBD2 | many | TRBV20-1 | TGCAGTGCCCGAGGCCTAGCGGGATACTACGAGCAGTACTTC | CSARGLAGYYEQYF
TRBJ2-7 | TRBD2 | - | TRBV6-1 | TGTGCCAGCAGTGAAAGCGGGGCTAGAGTCTACGAGCAGTACTTC | CASSESGARVYEQYF
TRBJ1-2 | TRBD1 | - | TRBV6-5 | TGTGCCAGCAGTACGGGTTCCGGGACAGGGAGCGGCTACACCTTC | CASSTGSGTGSGYTF
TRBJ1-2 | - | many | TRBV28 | TGTGCCAATCATCTCAGGGTGAACTATGGCTACACCTTC | CANHLRVNYGYTF
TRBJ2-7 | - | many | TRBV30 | TGTGCCTGTGAGGGGGTATCCTTACATACCGAGCAGTACTTC | CACEGVSLHTEQYF
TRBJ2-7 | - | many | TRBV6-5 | TGTGCCAGCAGACACCTAGGCTCCTACGAGCAGTACTTC | CASRHLGSYEQYF
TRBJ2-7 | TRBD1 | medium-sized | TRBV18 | TGTGCCAGCTCACGAGGACAGGACGGCTCCTACGAGCAGTACTTC | CASSRGQDGSYEQYF
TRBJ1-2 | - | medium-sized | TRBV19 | TGTGCCAGTAGTTTTAACCCGGGGGTATTTGGCTACACCTTC | CASSFNPGVFGYTF
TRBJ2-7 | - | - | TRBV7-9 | TGTGCCAGCAGCTTACCCCCCGGTGGGGTGGGGGAGCAGTACTTC | CASSLPPGGVGEQYF
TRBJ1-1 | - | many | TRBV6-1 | TGTGCCAGCAGTGAAGCGGGGGGGACTGAAGCTTTCTTT | CASSEAGGTEAFF
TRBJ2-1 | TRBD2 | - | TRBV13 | TGTGCCAGCACCATAGCGGGAGCTGAGCAGTTCTTC | CASTIAGAEQFF
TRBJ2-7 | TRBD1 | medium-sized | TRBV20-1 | TGCAGTGCTTTTACAGGGGGTGGCGAGCAGTACTTC | CSAFTGGGEQYF
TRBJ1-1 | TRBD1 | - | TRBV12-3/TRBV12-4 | TGTGCCAGCAGTTTATATCCGGGACAGTCCGGCGAGGTGGAAGCTTTCTTT | CASSLYPGQSGEVEAFF
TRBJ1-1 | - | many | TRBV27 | TGTGCCAGCAGTTTCGGGGGCCCAAACACTGAAGCTTTCTTT | CASSFGGPNTEAFF
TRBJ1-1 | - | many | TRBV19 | TGTGCCAGTAGTATATACAGGGAGGTGAACACTGAAGCTTTCTTT | CASSIYREVNTEAFF
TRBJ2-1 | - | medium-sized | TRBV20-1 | TGCAGTGCTAGAGATCCTGCCACCTACAATGAGCAGTTCTTC | CSARDPATYNEQFF
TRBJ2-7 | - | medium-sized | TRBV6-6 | TGTGCCAGCAGCCCATCAGACTTCTACGAGCAGTACTTC | CASSPSDFYEQYF
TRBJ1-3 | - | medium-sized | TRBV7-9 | TGTGCCAGCAGTTTCCCTGAAGAGGCAGGGAACACCATATATTTT | CASSFPEEAGNTIYF
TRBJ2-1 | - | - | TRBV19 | TGTGCCAGTAGTGCGGGACAGAGCTCCTACAATGAGCAGTTCTTC | CASSAGQSSYNEQFF
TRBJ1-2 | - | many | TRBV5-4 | TGTGCCAGCAGCCCAACGGTTGGGGGCTATGGCTACACCTTC | CASSPTVGGYGYTF
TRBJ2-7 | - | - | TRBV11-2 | TGTGCCAGCAGCTCCGGACAGCCGGAGCAGTACTTC | CASSSGQPEQYF
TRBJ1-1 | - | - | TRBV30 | TGTGCCTGGAGGCAGAAGGGGAACACTGAAGCTTTCTTT | CAWRQKGNTEAFF
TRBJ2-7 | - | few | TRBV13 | TGTGCCAGCAGCTTTCTGTACGAGCAGTACTTC | CASSFLYEQYF
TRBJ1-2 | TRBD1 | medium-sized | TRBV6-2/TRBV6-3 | TGTGCCAGCAGTTACCAAATAGGACAGGGGGCTCGAGAGGATGGCTACACCTTC | CASSYQIGQGAREDGYTF
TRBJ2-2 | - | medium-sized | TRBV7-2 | TGTGCCAGCAGCCTGGGGCTCCCGGGCGGGGAGCTGTTTTTT | CASSLGLPGGELFF
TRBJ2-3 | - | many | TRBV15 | TGTGCCACCAGCCCCTTCCGGCAGGGCTTATACGAGAAGTATTTT | CATSPFRQGLYEKYF
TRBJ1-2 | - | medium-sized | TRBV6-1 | TGTGCCAGCAGTGAATGGCGAGGGGACAACTATGGCTACACCTTC | CASSEWRGDNYGYTF
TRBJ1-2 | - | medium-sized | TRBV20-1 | TGCAGTGCTAGAGTACCTTGGACGGAGGGCTATGGCTACACCTTC | CSARVPWTEGYGYTF
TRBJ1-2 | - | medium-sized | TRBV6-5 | TGTGCCAGCAGTTACTCGCGCGACAGGCTTCGAGATGGCTACACCTTC | CASSYSRDRLRDGYTF
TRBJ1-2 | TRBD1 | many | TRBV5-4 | TGTGCCAGCAGCCTCACGGGACAGAACTATGGCTACACCTTC | CASSLTGQNYGYTF
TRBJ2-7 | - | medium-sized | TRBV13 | TGTGCCAGCAGCCTTACAGCCCTCAGCGAGTCCGAGCAGTACTTC | CASSLTALSESEQYF
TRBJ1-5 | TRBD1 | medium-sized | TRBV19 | TGTGCCACCTCCGAGGCAGGGGGACAGCCCCAGCATTTT | CATSEAGGQPQHF
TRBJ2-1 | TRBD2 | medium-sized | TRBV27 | TGTGCCAGCAGCGAGGGGACTAGCGGCCCCTACAATGAGCAGTTCTTC | CASSEGTSGPYNEQFF
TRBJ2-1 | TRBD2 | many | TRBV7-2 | TGTGCCAGCAGCCGGACTAGCGGGCCTTTAAACGAGCAGTTCTTC | CASSRTSGPLNEQFF
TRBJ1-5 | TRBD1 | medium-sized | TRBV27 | TGTGCCAGCAGTCCGCGACAGGGCGGGGGAGTTCAGCCCCAGCATTTT | CASSPRQGGGVQPQHF
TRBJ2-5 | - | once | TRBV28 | TGTGCCAGCAGGGCGGGGAAAGAGACCCAGTACTTC | CASRAGKETQYF
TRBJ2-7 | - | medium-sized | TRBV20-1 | TGCAGTGCTAGCGACAGATACGAGCAGTACTTC | CSASDRYEQYF
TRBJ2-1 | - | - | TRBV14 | TGTGCCAGCAGCCAAGAGAAGTATCATGAGCAGTTCTTC | CASSQEKYHEQFF
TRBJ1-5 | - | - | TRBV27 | TGTGCCAGCAGTCCTACGGCCACCGGCCTGGCCTATCAGCCCCAGCATTTT | CASSPTATGLAYQPQHF